This T cell receptor beta chain originates from a study of cytomegalovirus exposure and HLA in healthy donors. With 4 bases clipped from V and 8 bases from J, the junction kept 22 bases outside the gene matches. The germline V gene has CDR1 SGHDT and CDR2 YYEEEE. The CDR3 spans 19 residues. This clone showed up just a few times. Its antigen is currently unknown. Points from the study as a whole: In an earlier analysis, most TCR beta V segments were productive about 87% or about 30% of the time. CMV serostatus alone was available as immune exposure information.

The primer mix had 60 Vbeta and 13 Jbeta primers. In the authors' workflow: About 10 million shared chains were among the roughly 78 million unique TCR beta chains that a later analysis counted. Measured with immunoSEQ multiplex PCR; TCRdb has only the in-frame clones, and not every one. V, J and clone size were drawn from that table, and D and trimming were deduced from the DNA. This sample has some 110,000 clones, with 75% found just once. The sequenced sample was PBMCs. The V call is TRBV5-6, the J call TRBJ2-1; 9 positions agree with TRBD2. The TCR was taken from a male donor in good health and CMV-seropositive. CDR3 DNA sequence: TGTGCCAGCAGCCATTCGGTAGCGGGAGTCATTGGACCGATGTATGAGCAGTTCTTC. Residues: CASSHSVAGVIGPMYEQFF.